A selection of T cell receptor beta chains follows, all from one sample in a study of OX40 agonist ivuxolimab in advanced cancers. Assay: immunoSEQ multiplex PCR; the TCRdb copy retains only in-frame clones and omits some. The sample carries about 48,000 clones, roughly 83% recorded once. This specimen consisted of CD4+ or CD8+ T cells sorted from blood, obtained in a trial of the OX40 agonist ivuxolimab. The receptors shown here come from an adult with an advanced solid tumor such as melanoma, head and neck, liver or kidney cancer. The CDR3 runs from the conserved cysteine through the conserved F or W. D genes are given only for firm matches. For some rows the clone size is stated as once, few or many, or as a class when expanded; others skip it.

TGCGCCAGCAGCTTCGGACTAGCGGGAGCAGGGAACGAGCAGTACTTC,CASSFGLAGAGNEQYF,TRBD2,TRBV5-1,NA,TRBJ2-7
TGCGCCAGCAGCCAAGATCGACTTCTGACAGGGAGTGTTGAAGCTTTCTTT,CASSQDRLLTGSVEAFF,TRBD1,TRBV4-3,NA,TRBJ1-1
TGTGCCAGCAGCCTTGGACAGGTGGATTCACCCCTCCACTTT,CASSLGQVDSPLHF,TRBD1,TRBV7-3,NA,TRBJ1-6
TGTGCCTTCGACAGGGGGGACTACGAGCAGTACTTC,CAFDRGDYEQYF,TRBD1,TRBV30,NA,TRBJ2-7
TGTGCCAGCAGCCGACCCCTACTCTACAATGAGCAGTTCTTC,CASSRPLLYNEQFF,NA,TRBV7-2,once,TRBJ2-1
TGTGCCAGCACATGGACCCACTCCTACGAGCAGTACTTC,CASTWTHSYEQYF,NA,TRBV21-1,NA,TRBJ2-7
TGTGCCAGCAGCTTGAGAGAACTCGAGCAGTTCTTC,CASSLRELEQFF,NA,TRBV5-6,NA,TRBJ2-1
TGTGCCAGCAGCCCCCGGGAAGCGGGGGGCTCCTACGAGCAGTACTTC,CASSPREAGGSYEQYF,TRBD2,TRBV7-8,NA,TRBJ2-7
TGTGCCAGCAGCTTGGGGGTCGGTTCTAATTCACCCCTCCACTTT,CASSLGVGSNSPLHF,NA,TRBV5-4,NA,TRBJ1-6
TGTGCCAGCAGCTTAGAGGGAGGAACTCAGCCCCAGCATTTT,CASSLEGGTQPQHF,NA,TRBV7-8,NA,TRBJ1-5
TGTGCCACCAGCAGAACAGGGGGCGCACCCAATCAGCCCCAGCATTTT,CATSRTGGAPNQPQHF,TRBD1,TRBV15,NA,TRBJ1-5
TGCGCCAGCAGCCGACAGACAGCCACGGGGAATCAGCCCCAGCATTTT,CASSRQTATGNQPQHF,NA,TRBV4-1,NA,TRBJ1-5
TGTGCCAGCACGGCAGCCGTAAATCAGCCCCAGCATTTT,CASTAAVNQPQHF,NA,TRBV6-5,NA,TRBJ1-5
TGTGCCAGCAGCAGATCTAGCGGTAGCTCCTACGAGCAGTACTTC,CASSRSSGSSYEQYF,TRBD2,TRBV5-5,NA,TRBJ2-7
TGTGCCAGCAGTGATATGTCACCCCTCCACTTT,CASSDMSPLHF,NA,TRBV6-1,NA,TRBJ1-6
TGTGCCAGCAGTGGAACAGGGGGCCCCTACGAGCAGTACTTC,CASSGTGGPYEQYF,TRBD1,TRBV6-1,NA,TRBJ2-7
TGTGCCAGCAGCTTGGAATTACCGGGACACCGAAATTCACCCCTCCACTTT,CASSLELPGHRNSPLHF,NA,TRBV5-4,NA,TRBJ1-6
TGTGCCTGGAGTCCCGGGCCTAGCTCCTACAATGAGCAGTTCTTC,CAWSPGPSSYNEQFF,NA,TRBV30,NA,TRBJ2-1
TGCGCCAGCAGCTTGAATATAGCGGGAGGTACAGATACGCAGTATTTT,CASSLNIAGGTDTQYF,TRBD2,TRBV5-1,NA,TRBJ2-3
TGTGCCCAGGACATCTCTGGGGCCAACGTCCTGACTTTC,CAQDISGANVLTF,NA,TRBV30,few,TRBJ2-6